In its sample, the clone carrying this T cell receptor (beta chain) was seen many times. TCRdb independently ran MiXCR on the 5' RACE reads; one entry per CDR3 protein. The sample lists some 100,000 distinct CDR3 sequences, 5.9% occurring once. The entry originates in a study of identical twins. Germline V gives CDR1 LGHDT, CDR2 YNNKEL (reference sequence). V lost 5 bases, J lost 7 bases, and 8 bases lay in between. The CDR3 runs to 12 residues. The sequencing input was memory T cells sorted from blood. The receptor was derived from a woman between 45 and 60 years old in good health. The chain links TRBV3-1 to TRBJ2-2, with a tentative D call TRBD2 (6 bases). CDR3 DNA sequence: TGTGCCAGCAGCGGAGGGATCGGGGAGCTGTTTTTT. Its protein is CASSGGIGELFF. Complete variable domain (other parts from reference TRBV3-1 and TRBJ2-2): DTAVSQTPKYLVTQMGNDKSIKCEQNLGHDTMYWYKQDSKKFLKIMFSYNNKELIINETVPNRFSPKSPDKAHLNLHINSLELGDSAVYFCASSGGIGELFFGEGSRLTVL.